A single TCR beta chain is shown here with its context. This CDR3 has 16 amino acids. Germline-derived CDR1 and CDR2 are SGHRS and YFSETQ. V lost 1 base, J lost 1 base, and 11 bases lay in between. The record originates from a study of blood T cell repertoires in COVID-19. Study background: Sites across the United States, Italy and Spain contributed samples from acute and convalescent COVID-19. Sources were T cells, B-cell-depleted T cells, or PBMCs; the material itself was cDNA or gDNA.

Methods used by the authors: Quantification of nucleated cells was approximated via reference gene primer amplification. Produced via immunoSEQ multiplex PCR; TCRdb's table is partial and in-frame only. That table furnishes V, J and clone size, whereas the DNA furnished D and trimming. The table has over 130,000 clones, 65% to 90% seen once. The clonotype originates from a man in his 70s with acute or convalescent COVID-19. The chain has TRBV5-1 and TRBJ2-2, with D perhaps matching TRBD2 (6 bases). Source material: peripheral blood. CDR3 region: CASSLLASENTGELFF. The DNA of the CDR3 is TGCGCCAGCAGCTTGTTAGCTAGCGAGAACACCGGGGAGCTGTTTTTT.